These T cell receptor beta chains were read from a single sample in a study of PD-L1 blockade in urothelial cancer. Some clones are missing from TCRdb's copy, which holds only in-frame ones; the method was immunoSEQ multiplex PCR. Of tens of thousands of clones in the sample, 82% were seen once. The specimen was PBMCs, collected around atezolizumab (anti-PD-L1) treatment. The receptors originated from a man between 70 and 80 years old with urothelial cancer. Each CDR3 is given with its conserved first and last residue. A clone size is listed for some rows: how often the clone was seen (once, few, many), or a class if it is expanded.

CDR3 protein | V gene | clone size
CASSLRQQGGNQPQHF | TRBV5-6 | -
CASSLQGQDTQYF | TRBV7-8 | -
CASYTPGGWTGELFF | TRBV7-2 | -
CASSGSQGEETQYF | TRBV2 | -
CASSQYPGHAEGGYQPQHF | TRBV7-2 | -
CASSLGTGWQHF | TRBV13 | -
CASSPTRQGYIQYF | TRBV18 | -
CASSLGGVYGYTF | TRBV5-5 | -
CASSVAGGVTEAFF | TRBV9 | few
CASSHSGLAVNTGELFF | TRBV11-2 | -
CASKRQGGLGTQYF | TRBV2 | -
CASSSGTSTDTQYF | TRBV7-3 | -
CASSLRTRGDEQYF | TRBV11-3 | -
CASSPTGEGNQPQHF | TRBV28 | -
CASSPSGGQETQYF | TRBV9 | -
CASSLLPYEQYF | TRBV7-6 | -
CASRSQGYEQYF | TRBV6-5 | -
CASRPIAGSVDTQYF | TRBV19 | -
CASSATSTDTQYF | TRBV7-3 | -
CASIKGQGGEQYF | TRBV2 | -
CASSLAAGGKTQYF | TRBV7-9 | -
CASSLEGQGTSPLHF | TRBV11-2 | -
CASSAFAGGYGYTF | TRBV9 | -
CASSLTGTYTDTQYF | TRBV5-1 | -
CASSRTRLNTEAFF | TRBV5-6 | -
CASSLIRGSEAFF | TRBV6-5 | -
CASSESPGRETQYF | TRBV10-1 | -
CASSRTRNQPQHF | TRBV5-5 | -
CASSWRQGYGYTF | TRBV6-5 | -
CASSLTPGGDTQYF | TRBV7-3 | -
CASSLDGRSTDTQYF | TRBV5-1 | -